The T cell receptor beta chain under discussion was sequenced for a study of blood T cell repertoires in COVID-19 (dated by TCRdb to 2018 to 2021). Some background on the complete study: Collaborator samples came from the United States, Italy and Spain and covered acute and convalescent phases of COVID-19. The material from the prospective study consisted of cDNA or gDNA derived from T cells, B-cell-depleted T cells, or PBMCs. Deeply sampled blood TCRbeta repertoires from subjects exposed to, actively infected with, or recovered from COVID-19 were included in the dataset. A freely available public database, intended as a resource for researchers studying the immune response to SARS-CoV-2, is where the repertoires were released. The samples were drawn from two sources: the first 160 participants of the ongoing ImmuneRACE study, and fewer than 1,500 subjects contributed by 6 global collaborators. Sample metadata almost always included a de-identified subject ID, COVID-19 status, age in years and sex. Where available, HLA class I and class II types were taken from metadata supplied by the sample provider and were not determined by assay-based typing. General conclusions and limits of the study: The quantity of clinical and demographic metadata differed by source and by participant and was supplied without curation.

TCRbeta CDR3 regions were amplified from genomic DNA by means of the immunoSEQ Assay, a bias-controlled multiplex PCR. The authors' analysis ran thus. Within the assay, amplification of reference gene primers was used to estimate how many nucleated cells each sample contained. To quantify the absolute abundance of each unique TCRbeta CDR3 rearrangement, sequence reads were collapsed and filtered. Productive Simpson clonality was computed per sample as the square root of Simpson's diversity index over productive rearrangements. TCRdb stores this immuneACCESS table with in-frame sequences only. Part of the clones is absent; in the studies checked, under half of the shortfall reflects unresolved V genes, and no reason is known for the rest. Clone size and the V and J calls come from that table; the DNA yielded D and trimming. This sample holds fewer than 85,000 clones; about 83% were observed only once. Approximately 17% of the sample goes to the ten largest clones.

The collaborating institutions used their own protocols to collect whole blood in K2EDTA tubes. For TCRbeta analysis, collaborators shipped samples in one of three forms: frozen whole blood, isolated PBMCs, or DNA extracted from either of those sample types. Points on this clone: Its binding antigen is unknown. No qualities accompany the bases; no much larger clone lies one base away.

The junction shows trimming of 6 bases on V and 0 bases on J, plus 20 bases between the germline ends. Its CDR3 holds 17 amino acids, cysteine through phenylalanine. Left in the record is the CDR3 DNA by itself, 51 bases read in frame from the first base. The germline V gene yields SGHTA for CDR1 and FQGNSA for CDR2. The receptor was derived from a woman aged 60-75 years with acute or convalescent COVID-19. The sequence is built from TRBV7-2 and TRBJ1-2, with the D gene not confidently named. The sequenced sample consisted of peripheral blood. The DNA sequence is TGTGCCAGCAGTCTCTACAAGAGAACAGCAGCTAACTATGGCTACACCTTC. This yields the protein CASSLYKRTAANYGYTF. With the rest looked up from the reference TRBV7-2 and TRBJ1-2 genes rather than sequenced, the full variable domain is GAGVSQSPSNKVTEKGKDVELRCDPISGHTALYWYRQSLGQGLEFLIYFQGNSAPDKSGLPSDRFSAERTGGSVSTLTIQRTQQEDSAVYLCASSLYKRTAANYGYTFGSGTRLTVV.